Reported below is one TCR beta chain. The sample is drawn from a study of blood T cells in healthy people across ages. A second roughly 6 to 12 cycle PCR used barcoded and J-beta primers. One entry per CDR3 protein, called by TCRdb with MiXCR from the 5' RACE reads. Of about a million distinct CDR3 sequences listed, roughly 47% are singletons. The CDR3 spans 15 residues. CDR1 is LGHNA and CDR2 is YNFKEQ in the germline V gene. V lost 1 base and J lost 5; bases outside the gene matches: 2. The chain has TRBV4-2 and TRBJ1-6; the match to TRBD1 covers 7 bases. Material: blood. The clonotype was recovered from a woman aged 60-75 years in good health. The CDR3 nucleotides are TGTGCCAGCAGCCAAGGGGGACAGAATAATTCACCCCTCCACTTT. Translation: CASSQGGQNNSPLHF.